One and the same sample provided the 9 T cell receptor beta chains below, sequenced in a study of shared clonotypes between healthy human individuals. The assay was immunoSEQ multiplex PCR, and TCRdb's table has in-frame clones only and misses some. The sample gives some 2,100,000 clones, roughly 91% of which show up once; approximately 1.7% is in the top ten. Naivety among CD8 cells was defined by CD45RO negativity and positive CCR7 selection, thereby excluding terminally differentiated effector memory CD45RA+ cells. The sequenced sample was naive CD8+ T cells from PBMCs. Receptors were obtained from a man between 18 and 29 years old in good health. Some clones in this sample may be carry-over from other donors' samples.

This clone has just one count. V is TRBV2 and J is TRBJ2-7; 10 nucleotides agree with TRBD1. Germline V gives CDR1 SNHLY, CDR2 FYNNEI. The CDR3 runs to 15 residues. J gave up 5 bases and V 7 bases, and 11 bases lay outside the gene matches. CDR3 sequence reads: CASIPPGTGVDEQYF. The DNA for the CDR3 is TGTGCCAGCATTCCCCCCGGGACAGGGGTGGACGAGCAGTACTTC.

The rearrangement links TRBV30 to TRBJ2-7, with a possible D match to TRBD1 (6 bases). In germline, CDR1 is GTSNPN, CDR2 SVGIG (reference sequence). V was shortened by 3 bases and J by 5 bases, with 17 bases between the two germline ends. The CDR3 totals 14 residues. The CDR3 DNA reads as TGTGCCTGGAGCCCCACCAGGGGTTCGGACGAGCAGTACTTC. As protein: CAWSPTRGSDEQYF.

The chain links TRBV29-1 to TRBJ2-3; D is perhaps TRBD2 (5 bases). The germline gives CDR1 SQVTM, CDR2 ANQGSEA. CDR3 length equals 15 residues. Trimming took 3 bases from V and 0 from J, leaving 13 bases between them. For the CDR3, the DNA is TGCAGCGTTGATCACGAGCTAGCCAGCACAGATACGCAGTATTTT. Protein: CSVDHELASTDTQYF.

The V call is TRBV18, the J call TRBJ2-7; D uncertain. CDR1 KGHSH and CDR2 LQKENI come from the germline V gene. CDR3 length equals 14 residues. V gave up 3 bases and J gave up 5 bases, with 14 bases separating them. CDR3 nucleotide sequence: TGTGCCAGCTCACCGGCGGCTGGGTTTAACGAGCAGTACTTC. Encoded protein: CASSPAAGFNEQYF.

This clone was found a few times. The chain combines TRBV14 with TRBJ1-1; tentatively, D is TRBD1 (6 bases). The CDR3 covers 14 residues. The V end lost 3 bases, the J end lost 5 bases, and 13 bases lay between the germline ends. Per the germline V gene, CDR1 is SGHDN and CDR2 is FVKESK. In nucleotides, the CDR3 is TGTGCCAGCAGCCAGCAGGGGAAACGAACTGAAGCTTTCTTT. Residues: CASSQQGKRTEAFF. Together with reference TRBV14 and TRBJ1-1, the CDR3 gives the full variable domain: EAGVTQFPSHSVIEKGQTVTLRCDPISGHDNLYWYRRVMGKEIKFLLHFVKESKQDESGMPNNRFLAERTGGTYSTLKVQPAELEDSGVYFCASSQQGKRTEAFFGQGTRLTVV.

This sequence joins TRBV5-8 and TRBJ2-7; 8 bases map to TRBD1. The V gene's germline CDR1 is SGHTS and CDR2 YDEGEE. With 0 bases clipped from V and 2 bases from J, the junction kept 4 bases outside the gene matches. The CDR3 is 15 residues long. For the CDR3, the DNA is TGTGCCAGCAGCTTGGAGACAGGGGAGACCTACGAGCAGTACTTC. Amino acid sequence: CASSLETGETYEQYF.

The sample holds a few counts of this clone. The DNA of the CDR3 is TGTGCCAGCAGCGGGACAGGAGGATATGGCTACACCTTC. Translating it yields CASSGTGGYGYTF. This rearrangement joins TRBV9 to TRBJ1-2; TRBD1 agrees at 7 bases. V was clipped by 3 bases and J by 5 bases; unmatched bases: 4. Germline CDR1 is SGDLS and CDR2 is YYNGEE. This CDR3 contains 13 residues.

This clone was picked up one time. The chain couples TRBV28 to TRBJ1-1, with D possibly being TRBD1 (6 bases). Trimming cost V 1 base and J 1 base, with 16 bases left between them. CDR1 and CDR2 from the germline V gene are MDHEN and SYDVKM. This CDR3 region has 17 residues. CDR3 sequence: CASSLLGWGQGNTEAFF. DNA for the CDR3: TGTGCCAGCAGTTTATTAGGTTGGGGGCAGGGGAACACTGAAGCTTTCTTT.

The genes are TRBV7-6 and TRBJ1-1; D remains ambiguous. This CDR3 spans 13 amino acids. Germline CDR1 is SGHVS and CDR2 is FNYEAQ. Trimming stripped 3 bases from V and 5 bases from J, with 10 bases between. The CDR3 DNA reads TGTGCCAGCAGCTTTCGGGGTTATACTGAAGCTTTCTTT. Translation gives CASSFRGYTEAFF.